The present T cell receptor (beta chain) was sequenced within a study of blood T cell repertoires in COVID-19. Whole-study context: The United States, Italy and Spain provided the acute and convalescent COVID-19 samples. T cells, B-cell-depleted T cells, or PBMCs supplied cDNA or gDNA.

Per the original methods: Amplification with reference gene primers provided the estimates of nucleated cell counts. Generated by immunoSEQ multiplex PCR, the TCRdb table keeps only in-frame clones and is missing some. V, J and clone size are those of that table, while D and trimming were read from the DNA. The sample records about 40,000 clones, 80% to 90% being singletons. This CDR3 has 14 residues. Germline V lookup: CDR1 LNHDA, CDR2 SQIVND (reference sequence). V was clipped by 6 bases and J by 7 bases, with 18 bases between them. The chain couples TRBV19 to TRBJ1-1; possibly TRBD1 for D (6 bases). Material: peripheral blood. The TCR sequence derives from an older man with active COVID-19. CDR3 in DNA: TGTGCCAGTAGATCCAGGGGCGACAAAGGTGAAGCTTTCTTT. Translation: CASRSRGDKGEAFF.